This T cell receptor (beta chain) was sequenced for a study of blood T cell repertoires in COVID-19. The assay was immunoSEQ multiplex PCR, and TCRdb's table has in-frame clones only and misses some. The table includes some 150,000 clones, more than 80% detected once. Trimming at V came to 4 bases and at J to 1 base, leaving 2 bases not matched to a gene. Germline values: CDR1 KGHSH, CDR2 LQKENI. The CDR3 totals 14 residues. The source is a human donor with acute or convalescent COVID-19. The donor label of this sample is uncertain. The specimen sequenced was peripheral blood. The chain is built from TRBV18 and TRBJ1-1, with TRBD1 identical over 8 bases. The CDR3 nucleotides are TGTGCCAGCTCACTTGGACAGGGGAACACTGAAGCTTTCTTT. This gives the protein CASSLGQGNTEAFF.